This T cell receptor (beta chain) originates from a study of blood T cells in healthy people across ages. Study results and caveats: When one million T cells were used, diversity estimates were thought to be underestimates.

Germline V CDR1 and CDR2: DFQATT, SNEGSKA (reference sequence). V gave up 4 bases and J gave up 5 bases; unmatched junction bases: 10. This CDR3 contains 15 residues. For the second PCR, which ran for roughly 7 to 11 cycles, a sample-barcoded 5' primer and a J-beta primer mix were used. Each CDR3 protein is one row after TCRdb ran MiXCR on the 5' RACE reads. Seen here are 900,000 to 950,000 distinct CDR3 sequences, just under 30% observed once, and the top ten hold about 10%. On this clonotype: Its matching antigen is unknown.

The same data also went into a second study, on T cells of mothers and their children. That study adds: In related and unrelated pairs alike, thymic selection shapes TCR recombination output, with inherited differences minor.

The rearrangement uses TRBV20-1 and TRBJ2-5, with TRBD2 matching over 10 bases. The TCR originated in a woman between 40 and 50 years old in good health. The material sequenced was blood. For the CDR3, the DNA is TGCAGTGCTACATCAAGCGGGGGGGCCGGGGAGACCCAGTACTTC. It is translated as CSATSSGGAGETQYF.